This TCR beta chain was sequenced in a study of graft-versus-host responses after intestinal transplantation. TCRdb keeps only in-frame clones here, not all; method: immunoSEQ multiplex PCR. This table has some 1,600 clones, more than 85% appearing once. This CDR3 comprises 15 residues. Unmatched junction bases numbered 2, after V lost 2 bases and J lost 5 bases. In germline, CDR1 is MNHNS, CDR2 SASEGT. The rearrangement links TRBV6-1 to TRBJ2-3; TRBD2 agrees at 12 bases. The origin of this receptor is a human patient who received an intestinal transplant, so some T cells may come from the graft donor. The material was PBMCs, obtained 8 days after intestinal transplant. This chain's CDR3 is CASSERGLAGDTQYF. As DNA, the CDR3 is TGTGCCAGCAGTGAACGGGGACTAGCGGGAGATACGCAGTATTTT.